The subject of this entry is one T cell receptor (beta chain). Its antigen is unidentified. The CDR3 spans 15 residues. V gave up 4 bases and J gave up 4 bases; unmatched junction bases: 1. Germline assignment: CDR1 SGHTA and CDR2 FQGTGA. The sample originates from a study of shared clonotypes between healthy human individuals. Using immunoSEQ multiplex PCR, the repertoire was profiled, and TCRdb retains in-frame clones only, with some absent. Of under 2.5 million clones listed, less than 95% are singletons. General study findings and limits: When naive CD4 clonotypes were compared across a few donors, 4% to 6.5% were shared.

The V and J genes are TRBV7-3 and TRBJ2-3; 14 bases align to TRBD2. The receptor was derived from a man between 18 and 29 years old in good health. Some clones in this sample may be carry-over from other donors' samples. Sequenced material: naive CD4+ T cells from PBMCs. Documented subset: CD45RA+ positively selected. CDR3 loop: CASSSGLAGADTQYF. The CDR3 bases are TGTGCCAGCAGCTCGGGACTAGCGGGAGCAGATACGCAGTATTTT.